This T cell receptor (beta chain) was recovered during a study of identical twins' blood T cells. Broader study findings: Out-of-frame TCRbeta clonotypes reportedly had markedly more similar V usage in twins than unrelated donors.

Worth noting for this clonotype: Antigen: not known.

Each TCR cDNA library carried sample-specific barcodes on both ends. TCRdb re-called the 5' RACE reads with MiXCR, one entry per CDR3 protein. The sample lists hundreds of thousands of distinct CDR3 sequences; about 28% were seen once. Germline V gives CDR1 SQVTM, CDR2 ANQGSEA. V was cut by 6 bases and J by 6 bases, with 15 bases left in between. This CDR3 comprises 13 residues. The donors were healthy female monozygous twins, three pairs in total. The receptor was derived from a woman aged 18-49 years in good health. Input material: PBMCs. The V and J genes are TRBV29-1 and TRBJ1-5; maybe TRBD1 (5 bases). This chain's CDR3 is CSVARGAGQPQHF. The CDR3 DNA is TGCAGCGTAGCTCGGGGCGCGGGTCAGCCCCAGCATTTT.